The clone carrying this T cell receptor beta chain was counted at least ten times. Its target is not known. Germline CDR1 is LGHNT and CDR2 is FRNRAP. Trimming took 2 bases from V and 5 from J, leaving 6 bases between them. This CDR3 spans 12 amino acids. The method for making cDNA was 5'RACE, and it used 10-nucleotide random UMIs. TCRdb called the 5' RACE reads again in MiXCR, with one record for every CDR3 protein. The repertoire holds 95,000 or so distinct CDR3 sequences, with 3.5% to 4% as singletons. The unsorted libraries originated from 2 million PBMCs kept at -80 C. This specimen comes from a study of neurological immune-mediated disorders. General study findings and limits: A possible signature appeared as one related-CDR3 cluster, in which phylogenetic grouping placed the repertoires of 18 of 34 multiple sclerosis patients.

This receptor was obtained from a woman under 30 with multiple sclerosis. Material for sequencing was PBMCs. V gene TRBV12-5 combines with J gene TRBJ2-5; D gene ambiguous. CDR3 sequence reads: CASGLIWETQYF. The CDR3 coding sequence is TGTGCTAGTGGTTTGATCTGGGAGACCCAGTACTTC. The full variable domain, its missing parts supplied by reference TRBV12-5 and TRBJ2-5, is DARVTQTPRHKVTEMGQEVTMRCQPILGHNTVFWYRQTMMQGLELLAYFRNRAPLDDSGMPKDRFSAEMPDATLATLKIQPSEPRDSAVYFCASGLIWETQYFGPGTRLLVL.